These T cell receptor beta chains were read from a single sample in a study of T cell repertoires in cytomegalovirus infection. TCRdb reprocessed the reads via MiXCR and lists one record per CDR3 protein. The sample consists of roughly 640,000 distinct CDR3 sequences, 20% to 30% of them appearing once. Sequences were obtained from CD8+ T cells from PBMCs. The receptors were gathered from a human donor in good health (CMV status not recorded). Some clones in this sample may be carry-over from other donors' samples. Both conserved end residues are part of each CDR3. The order of the fields is J gene, V gene, D gene, clone size, CDR3 protein, CDR3 DNA. The D gene is left open where the match is weak. A clone size is listed for some rows: how often the clone was seen (once, few, many), or a class if it is expanded.

J: TRBJ1-2; V: TRBV27; D: TRBD1; size: few; CDR3: CASSLSGSGGGGYTF; DNA: TGTGCCAGCAGTTTAAGTGGGTCAGGGGGAGGTGGCTACACCTTC
J: TRBJ1-2; V: TRBV27; D: NA; size: few; CDR3: CASSSRVPSINYGYTF; DNA: TGTGCCAGCAGTTCCAGGGTACCTTCGATAAACTATGGCTACACCTTC
J: TRBJ1-6; V: TRBV14; D: NA; size: NA; CDR3: CASSQDSSYNSPLHF; DNA: TGTGCCAGCAGCCAAGACAGCTCCTATAATTCACCCCTCCACTTT
J: TRBJ1-2; V: TRBV7-2; D: NA; size: many; CDR3: CASSNALFYGYTF; DNA: TGTGCCAGCAGCAACGCCCTTTTCTATGGCTACACCTTC
J: TRBJ1-2; V: TRBV15; D: TRBD1; size: NA; CDR3: CATSSSRDRNYGYTF; DNA: TGTGCCACCAGCAGCTCCCGGGACAGAAACTATGGCTACACCTTC
J: TRBJ2-1; V: TRBV29-1; D: NA; size: few; CDR3: CSVINRSPHNEQFF; DNA: TGCAGCGTCATAAACAGGTCTCCCCACAATGAGCAGTTCTTC
J: TRBJ1-5; V: TRBV28; D: NA; size: many; CDR3: CASSPGLYQPQHF; DNA: TGTGCCAGCAGTCCCGGTCTTTATCAGCCCCAGCATTTT
J: TRBJ2-1; V: TRBV4-1; D: NA; size: NA; CDR3: CASSQVTGRDNEQFF; DNA: TGCGCCAGCAGCCAAGTAACAGGGAGAGACAATGAGCAGTTCTTC
J: TRBJ1-1; V: TRBV20-1; D: NA; size: NA; CDR3: CSARLSGSEAFF; DNA: TGCAGTGCTAGGCTCTCAGGGTCCGAAGCTTTCTTT
J: TRBJ2-5; V: TRBV28; D: TRBD2; size: few; CDR3: CAIRLGLAGRETQYF; DNA: TGTGCCATCCGATTGGGACTAGCGGGACGCGAGACCCAGTACTTC
J: TRBJ2-7; V: TRBV20-1; D: NA; size: NA; CDR3: CSARELGLGPYEQYF; DNA: TGCAGTGCTAGAGAGCTTGGGCTAGGTCCCTACGAGCAGTACTTC
J: TRBJ2-1; V: TRBV12-3/TRBV12-4; D: NA; size: NA; CDR3: CASIYGNEQFF; DNA: TGTGCCAGCATCTACGGCAATGAGCAGTTCTTC
J: TRBJ1-1; V: TRBV12-3/TRBV12-4; D: TRBD1; size: NA; CDR3: CASSPTGGWTEAFF; DNA: TGTGCCAGCAGCCCTACAGGGGGATGGACTGAAGCTTTCTTT
J: TRBJ1-2; V: TRBV7-2; D: TRBD1; size: many; CDR3: CASERQGRDLGYGYTF; DNA: TGTGCCAGCGAACGACAGGGGCGAGATCTAGGCTATGGCTACACCTTC
J: TRBJ2-1; V: TRBV6-1; D: NA; size: NA; CDR3: CASSESARDNEQFF; DNA: TGTGCCAGCAGCGAGTCGGCCAGGGACAATGAGCAGTTCTTC
J: TRBJ1-1; V: TRBV5-6; D: TRBD1; size: few; CDR3: CASSLDEGQGNTEAFF; DNA: TGTGCCAGCAGCTTGGACGAGGGACAGGGGAACACTGAAGCTTTCTTT
J: TRBJ1-1; V: TRBV19; D: NA; size: few; CDR3: CASSIGIERTGEAFF; DNA: TGTGCCAGTAGTATTGGGATCGAGAGAACGGGTGAAGCTTTCTTT
J: TRBJ2-1; V: TRBV7-9; D: TRBD1; size: NA; CDR3: CANSPGTGEGINEQFF; DNA: TGTGCCAACAGCCCCGGGACAGGGGAGGGTATCAATGAGCAGTTCTTC
J: TRBJ2-1; V: TRBV24-1; D: NA; size: few; CDR3: CATEGVVYNEQFF; DNA: TGTGCCACAGAGGGGGTTGTATACAATGAGCAGTTCTTC